This is a list of T cell receptor beta chains from one sample in a study of cytomegalovirus exposure and HLA in healthy donors. TCRdb's copy holds only in-frame clones and misses some; the assay was immunoSEQ multiplex PCR. This table has over 100,000 clones, just under 95% appearing once. Material for sequencing was PBMCs. Source of these receptors: a woman between 18 and 29 years old in good health and CMV-seronegative. Each CDR3 is given with its conserved first and last residue. D genes are given only for firm matches. The size field is filled for only some rows; it gives once, few, many or a size class.

CDR3 DNA: TGTGCCAGCAGCTTAGATGAGGGCAGGGGGCGCCGATATAATTCACCCCTCCACTTT; CDR3 protein: CASSLDEGRGRRYNSPLHF; clone size: .; D gene: TRBD1; V gene: TRBV7-6; J gene: TRBJ1-6
CDR3 DNA: TGTGCCAGCGGGGGCTCAGTCTCTGGAAACACCATATATTTT; CDR3 protein: CASGGSVSGNTIYF; clone size: .; D gene: .; V gene: TRBV9; J gene: TRBJ1-3
CDR3 DNA: TGTGCCAGCAGCCACAGGGGAGGAAATCAGCCCCAGCATTTT; CDR3 protein: CASSHRGGNQPQHF; clone size: .; D gene: TRBD1; V gene: TRBV13; J gene: TRBJ1-5
CDR3 DNA: TGTGCCAGCAGCCGCCTCCGGGAGGGGTCGGCCGAGCAGTACTTC; CDR3 protein: CASSRLREGSAEQYF; clone size: .; D gene: TRBD2; V gene: TRBV13; J gene: TRBJ2-7
CDR3 DNA: TGTGCCAGCAGCGCAGGGACAGTCCACGTCGACGAGCAGTACTTC; CDR3 protein: CASSAGTVHVDEQYF; clone size: .; D gene: TRBD1; V gene: TRBV11-2; J gene: TRBJ2-7
CDR3 DNA: TGTGCCAGCAGCTTTCAGGGACAGAACACTGAAGCTTTCTTT; CDR3 protein: CASSFQGQNTEAFF; clone size: .; D gene: .; V gene: TRBV7-9; J gene: TRBJ1-1
CDR3 DNA: TGTGCCAGCAGACCCGGGAGAGGGAACAATGAGCAGTTCTTC; CDR3 protein: CASRPGRGNNEQFF; clone size: .; D gene: .; V gene: TRBV27; J gene: TRBJ2-1
CDR3 DNA: TGTGCCAGCAGCCATACGGTCGGGAAGTCCAAAAACATTCAGTACTTC; CDR3 protein: CASSHTVGKSKNIQYF; clone size: once; D gene: .; V gene: TRBV14; J gene: TRBJ2-4
CDR3 DNA: TGTGCCAGCAGACAAGGGGGGGGTACTGAAGCTTTCTTT; CDR3 protein: CASRQGGGTEAFF; clone size: .; D gene: .; V gene: TRBV6-5; J gene: TRBJ1-1
CDR3 DNA: TGTGCCAGCAGCCCCAGAGACAGGCTGAACTCCTACGAGCAGTACTTC; CDR3 protein: CASSPRDRLNSYEQYF; clone size: .; D gene: .; V gene: TRBV9; J gene: TRBJ2-7
CDR3 DNA: TGTGCCAGCAGTGAGGGTTATGGGCCCTACGAGCAGTACTTC; CDR3 protein: CASSEGYGPYEQYF; clone size: .; D gene: .; V gene: TRBV6-1; J gene: TRBJ2-7
CDR3 DNA: TGTGCCAGCAGTGACCCTTCAGGGGGGCAGGGCTACACCTTC; CDR3 protein: CASSDPSGGQGYTF; clone size: .; D gene: TRBD1; V gene: TRBV6-5; J gene: TRBJ1-2
CDR3 DNA: TGCGCCAGCAGCTTGGCCGAGTTAGGGGCCGGAGCTTTCTTT; CDR3 protein: CASSLAELGAGAFF; clone size: .; D gene: .; V gene: TRBV5-1; J gene: TRBJ1-1
CDR3 DNA: TGTGCCAGTAGCGACATGTGGGCTAATCAGCCCCAGCATTTT; CDR3 protein: CASSDMWANQPQHF; clone size: .; D gene: .; V gene: TRBV19; J gene: TRBJ1-5
CDR3 DNA: TGTGCCAGCAGTGCCGGGGGAGATACGCAGTATTTT; CDR3 protein: CASSAGGDTQYF; clone size: .; D gene: .; V gene: TRBV25-1; J gene: TRBJ2-3
CDR3 DNA: TGTGCCAGCAGCTTAGGGGCCAGGCCTTTCCAAGAGACCCAGTACTTC; CDR3 protein: CASSLGARPFQETQYF; clone size: .; D gene: .; V gene: TRBV7-6; J gene: TRBJ2-5
CDR3 DNA: TGTGCCATCACCAATTCCACAGATACGCAGTATTTT; CDR3 protein: CAITNSTDTQYF; clone size: .; D gene: .; V gene: TRBV10-3; J gene: TRBJ2-3
CDR3 DNA: TGTGCAAGTCGCTCTCCGGGACAGAACACTGAAGCTTTCTTT; CDR3 protein: CASRSPGQNTEAFF; clone size: .; D gene: .; V gene: TRBV12-2; J gene: TRBJ1-1
CDR3 DNA: TGTGCCAGCAGCTTAGCTACACAGGACTATGGCTACACCTTC; CDR3 protein: CASSLATQDYGYTF; clone size: .; D gene: .; V gene: TRBV7-2; J gene: TRBJ1-2
CDR3 DNA: TGTGCCAGCAGTCATACGACAGGGGCTAACTATGGCTACACCTTC; CDR3 protein: CASSHTTGANYGYTF; clone size: .; D gene: TRBD1; V gene: TRBV6-5; J gene: TRBJ1-2
CDR3 DNA: TGCGCCAGCAGCTTGTGGGCAGACGGGGGGAACACTGAAGCTTTCTTT; CDR3 protein: CASSLWADGGNTEAFF; clone size: .; D gene: .; V gene: TRBV5-1; J gene: TRBJ1-1
CDR3 DNA: TGTGCTAGTGGTTTGGGCGGGAGTTATACCGGGGAGCTGTTTTTT; CDR3 protein: CASGLGGSYTGELFF; clone size: .; D gene: TRBD2; V gene: TRBV12-5; J gene: TRBJ2-2
CDR3 DNA: TGCGCCACCTCTAGAAGCGGGCTACTCACAGATACGCAGTATTTT; CDR3 protein: CATSRSGLLTDTQYF; clone size: .; D gene: .; V gene: TRBV5-1; J gene: TRBJ2-3
CDR3 DNA: TGTGCCATCAGGCCGGGACAGGGGCCCATGATAGACTTC; CDR3 protein: CAIRPGQGPMIDF; clone size: .; D gene: TRBD1; V gene: TRBV10-3; J gene: TRBJ1-2
CDR3 DNA: TGTGCCAGCAGCCAAGATTTTGCGGGAGGATCTGAGACCCAGTACTTC; CDR3 protein: CASSQDFAGGSETQYF; clone size: .; D gene: TRBD2; V gene: TRBV14; J gene: TRBJ2-5
CDR3 DNA: TGTGCCAGCAGCTCCCTTGCCTGGGAGGGCATGGATTCACCCCTCCACTTT; CDR3 protein: CASSSLAWEGMDSPLHF; clone size: .; D gene: .; V gene: TRBV11-3; J gene: TRBJ1-6
CDR3 DNA: TGTGCCAGTAGGGACACAGGGGCGAGGGATGAGCAGTTCTTC; CDR3 protein: CASRDTGARDEQFF; clone size: .; D gene: TRBD1; V gene: TRBV19; J gene: TRBJ2-1
CDR3 DNA: TGCGCCAGCAGCCTGGGGTTGGGGACAGGAAACATTCAGTACTTC; CDR3 protein: CASSLGLGTGNIQYF; clone size: .; D gene: TRBD1; V gene: TRBV5-1; J gene: TRBJ2-4
CDR3 DNA: TGTGCCTGGAGTCGAGAAAGCGGGACAGGGTGTACCTTC; CDR3 protein: CAWSRESGTGCTF; clone size: .; D gene: TRBD1; V gene: TRBV30; J gene: TRBJ2-7
CDR3 DNA: TGTGCCAGCAGCCAAGGGCAGCTCAAAAGGGGCACTGAAGCTTTCTTT; CDR3 protein: CASSQGQLKRGTEAFF; clone size: .; D gene: .; V gene: TRBV14; J gene: TRBJ1-1
CDR3 DNA: TGTGCCAGCAGTCGACTTTCCGGGACAGGGGGCACTGAAGCTTTCTTT; CDR3 protein: CASSRLSGTGGTEAFF; clone size: .; D gene: TRBD1; V gene: TRBV27; J gene: TRBJ1-1
CDR3 DNA: TGTGCCAGCAGTTACATCGGGACAAGGAACGAGCAGTACTTC; CDR3 protein: CASSYIGTRNEQYF; clone size: .; D gene: .; V gene: TRBV6-5; J gene: TRBJ2-7